This entry lists 8 T cell receptor beta chains sequenced from one sample in a study of blood T cell repertoires in COVID-19. The assay was immunoSEQ multiplex PCR, and TCRdb's table has in-frame clones only and misses some. The data hold some 180,000 clones, with nearly 90% observed a single time. Sequenced input: peripheral blood. The receptors come from a man aged 50-59 years with acute or convalescent COVID-19.

The V gene is TRBV27, the J gene TRBJ2-7, with TRBD2 matching over 7 bases. Unmatched junction bases numbered 7, after V lost 3 bases and J lost 2 bases. CDR3 length equals 15 residues. From germline, CDR1 is MNHEY and CDR2 SMNVEV (reference sequence). The CDR3 spells CASSFLRAGAYEQYF. The CDR3 bases are TGTGCCAGCAGTTTCTTGCGGGCGGGAGCCTACGAGCAGTACTTC.

This chain connects TRBV2 to TRBJ2-7; tentative D call: TRBD2 (5 bases). This CDR3 is built from 13 residues. Germline CDR1 SNHLY, CDR2 FYNNEI. V was trimmed by 5 bases and J by 7 bases, leaving 15 bases between them. The CDR3, as DNA: TGTGCCAGCAGTAGGGAGCCTGGGAGTGAGCAGTACTTC. Protein product: CASSREPGSEQYF.

The chain couples TRBV7-6 to TRBJ2-1, with 9 nucleotides matching TRBD2. The CDR3 is 15 amino acids. V was pared by 1 base and J by 6 bases, with 4 bases of the junction left unmatched. The germline gives CDR1 SGHVS, CDR2 FNYEAQ. The CDR3 is CASSLDLAGFNEQFF. DNA of the CDR3: TGTGCCAGCAGCTTAGATCTAGCGGGATTCAATGAGCAGTTCTTC.

The V and J genes are TRBV6-5 and TRBJ1-4; D ambiguous. There are 14 residues in the CDR3. The V gene's germline CDR1 is MNHEY and CDR2 SVGAGI. V was cut by 4 bases and J by 8 bases, with 14 bases left in between. CDR3 bases: TGTGCCAGCAGTTTGCGGTCGATGAGAGAAAAACTGTTTTTT. It yields the protein CASSLRSMREKLFF.

J is TRBJ2-1 and V is TRBV12-3 or TRBV12-4; D not certain. This CDR3 spans 13 amino acids. V lost 6 bases and J lost 0, with 6 bases in between. The CDR3 DNA reads TGTGCCAGCAGGAGCTACTCCTACAATGAGCAGTTCTTC. Translation gives CASRSYSYNEQFF.

V and J are TRBV5-6 and TRBJ2-5, with D perhaps matching TRBD2 (6 bases). Trimming left V 4 bases short and J 2 bases short, with 27 bases between. This CDR3 contains 19 residues. Germline V gene lookup returns CDR1 SGHDT and CDR2 YYEEEE. The CDR3 coding sequence is TGTGCCAGCAGCCCGTGGGGGACTCCCAACCTCGGCGGGCAAGAGACCCAGTACTTC. It codes for CASSPWGTPNLGGQETQYF.

The chain links TRBV2 to TRBJ2-2, with TRBD2 matching 13 bases. J gave up 1 base and V 8 bases, and 4 bases lay outside the gene matches. The CDR3 loop spans 16 amino acids. Germline loops: CDR1 SNHLY, CDR2 FYNNEI. The CDR3 DNA sequence: TGTGCCAGCGAGACTAGCGGGAGGAGGAACACCGGGGAGCTGTTTTTT. It translates to CASETSGRRNTGELFF. Complete variable domain (other parts from reference TRBV2 and TRBJ2-2): EPEVTQTPSHQVTQMGQEVILRCVPISNHLYFYWYRQILGQKVEFLVSFYNNEISEKSEIFDDQFSVERPDGSNFTLKIRSTKLEDSAMYFCASETSGRRNTGELFFGEGSRLTVL.

The chain links TRBV10-2 to TRBJ2-2, with 11 bases that match TRBD1. V was clipped by 4 bases and J by 5 bases; unmatched bases: 6. Germline CDR1 is WSHSY and CDR2 is SAAADI. CDR3 length: 16 amino acids. The DNA of the CDR3 is TGCGCCAGCAGTGGCCCGGGACAGGGGGATACCGGGGAGCTGTTTTTT. Its protein is CASSGPGQGDTGELFF.